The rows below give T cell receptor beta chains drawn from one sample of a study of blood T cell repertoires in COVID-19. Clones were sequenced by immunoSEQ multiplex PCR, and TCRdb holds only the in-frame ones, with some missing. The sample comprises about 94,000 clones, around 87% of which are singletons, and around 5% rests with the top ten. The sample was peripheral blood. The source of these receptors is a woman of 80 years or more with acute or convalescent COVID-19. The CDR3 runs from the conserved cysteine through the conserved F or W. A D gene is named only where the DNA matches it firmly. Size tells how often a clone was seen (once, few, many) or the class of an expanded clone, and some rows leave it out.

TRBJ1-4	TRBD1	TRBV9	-	TGTGCCAGCAGCGTAGAGGGGGCCCTTAATGAAAAACTGTTTTTT	CASSVEGALNEKLFF
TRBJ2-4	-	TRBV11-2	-	TGTGCCAGCAGGTTTATAGCCAAAAACATTCAGTACTTC	CASRFIAKNIQYF
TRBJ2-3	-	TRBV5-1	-	TGCGCCAGCAGCGATACAGGTACAGATACGCAGTATTTT	CASSDTGTDTQYF
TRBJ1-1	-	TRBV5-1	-	TGCGCCAGCAGCCGGACGGGGTATAACACTGAAGCTTTCTTT	CASSRTGYNTEAFF
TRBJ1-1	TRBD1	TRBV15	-	TGTGCCACCAGCAGGGAAACAGGGGGGAACACTGAAGCTTTCTTT	CATSRETGGNTEAFF
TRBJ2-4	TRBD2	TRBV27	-	TGTGCCAGCAGTCTACTAGCGGGAGCCCTTGGGGCCAAAAACATTCAGTACTTC	CASSLLAGALGAKNIQYF
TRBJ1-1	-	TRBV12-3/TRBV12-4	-	TGTGCCAGCAGTTTAAACAGGAGACGGGAAGCTTTCTTT	CASSLNRRREAFF
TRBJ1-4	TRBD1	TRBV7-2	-	TGTGCCAGCAGCCAGAGGCCCCCACAGGGGAATGAAAAACTGTTTTTT	CASSQRPPQGNEKLFF
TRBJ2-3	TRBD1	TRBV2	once	TGTGCCAGCAGTCGACAGGGGAGGACAGATACGCAGTATTTT	CASSRQGRTDTQYF
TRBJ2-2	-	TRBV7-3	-	TGTGCCAGCAGCCAGCGGAGGTCCGACACCGGGGAGCTGTTTTTT	CASSQRRSDTGELFF